This TCR beta chain was captured in a study of cytomegalovirus exposure and HLA in healthy donors. Study-level information: A data release that came early held approximately 85 million unique TCRs from HLA-typed donors. General study results and limits: A list of approximately 160 TCR beta chains associated with cytomegalovirus was given. Researchers reported in a later analysis that a missense DCLRE1C variant was tied to TCR beta V- and J-gene trimming.

PCR amplification relied on 60 Vbeta primers (plus 13 Jbeta primers). Clones were read by immunoSEQ multiplex PCR, and TCRdb kept only the in-frame ones, dropping some. The sample includes about 82,000 clones, roughly 80% of them seen just once. CDR1 MDHEN and CDR2 SYDVKM come from the germline V gene. Trimming cost V 6 bases and J 8 bases, with 17 bases left between them. The length of the CDR3 is 15 residues. Details on this clone: Its antigen is unidentified.

What was sequenced was PBMCs. The chain employs TRBV28 and TRBJ1-6; D is perhaps TRBD1 (5 bases). The clonotype was recovered from a man aged 50-60 years in good health and CMV-seronegative. The CDR3 is CASSGGVGLDSPLHF. The CDR3 DNA sequence: TGTGCCAGCAGCGGAGGGGTCGGTCTTGATTCACCCCTCCACTTT.